These 30 T cell receptor beta chains came from one sample sequenced in a study of patients and donors after allogeneic stem cell transplantation. One entry per CDR3 protein, called by TCRdb with MiXCR from the RT-PCR reads. The profile shows around 240,000 distinct CDR3 sequences, 13% to 15% of them singletons. The material sequenced was blood, either unsorted or a sorted T cell fraction (not recorded which). Source of these receptors: a human donor who was either an allogeneic HSCT recipient or a stem cell or donor lymphocyte infusion donor (not recorded which). It is not recorded whose cells these are; they may come from a transplant donor.

In this sample, this clonotype turned up many times. The CDR3, as DNA: TGCAGTGCTAGTAGAGGGGACTATGGCTACACCTTC. This codes for CSASRGDYGYTF. This chain connects TRBV20-1 to TRBJ1-2, with a possible D match to TRBD1 (5 bases). Trimming shortened V by 3 bases and J by 3 bases, and 8 bases separated the two germline ends. The CDR3 has 12 amino acids. The germline V gene has CDR1 DFQATT and CDR2 SNEGSKA (reference sequence).

In this sample, this clonotype turned up many times. The chain carries TRBV10-3 and TRBJ1-5; D remains ambiguous. Germline V gives CDR1 ENHRY, CDR2 SYGVKD. The CDR3 is 13 amino acids. V was cut by 3 bases and J by 7 bases, with 10 bases left in between. For the CDR3, the DNA is TGTGCCATCAGTGAACAGCCCGACCAGCCCCAGCATTTT. Amino acid sequence: CAISEQPDQPQHF.

The chain links TRBV7-2 to TRBJ2-3; 7 nucleotides agree with TRBD1. The V segment lost 1 base and the J segment 1 base; nucleotides outside the gene matches: 5. The CDR3 length is 16 residues. Germline loops: CDR1 SGHTA, CDR2 FQGNSA. In nucleotides, the CDR3 is TGTGCCAGCAGCTTAGAGAGGGGGCAGGGCACAGATACGCAGTATTTT. Translated, it gives CASSLERGQGTDTQYF.

This chain connects TRBV5-6 to TRBJ1-1; D is unresolved. Germline V gene data show CDR1 as SGHDT and CDR2 as YYEEEE. V lost 0 bases to trimming and J lost 6 bases, with 9 bases between them. The CDR3 is 13 residues long. The chain's CDR3 is CASSLALESEAFF. DNA for the CDR3: TGTGCCAGCAGCTTGGCCCTCGAGTCTGAAGCTTTCTTT.

V and J are TRBV11-2 and TRBJ2-7; a possible D gene is TRBD2 (5 bases). There are 16 residues in the CDR3. Germline CDR1 is SGHAT and CDR2 is FQNNGV. Trimming took off 5 bases at V and 2 bases at J, with 19 bases between the two ends. The CDR3 region has the DNA TGTGCCAGCAGCCCCCCCGGAGGCGGATATACCTACGAGCAGTACTTC. It is translated as CASSPPGGGYTYEQYF.

Ten or more counts support this clonotype. The chain couples TRBV9 to TRBJ2-7; 8 bases align to TRBD1. The CDR3 has 13 amino acids. The germline V gene encodes CDR1 SGDLS and CDR2 YYNGEE. With V trimmed by 4 bases and J by 6 bases, 6 bases remained unmatched. The CDR3 DNA follows: TGTGCCAGCAGCCCTCGACAGGGGAGCGAGCAGTACTTC. This codes for CASSPRQGSEQYF.

This clonotype was seen at least ten times. J is TRBJ1-3 and V is TRBV5-6; 8 positions agree with TRBD1. This CDR3 contains 18 residues. J gave up 2 bases and V 5 bases, and 15 bases lay outside the gene matches. Germline CDR1 reads SGHDT; CDR2 reads YYEEEE. CDR3 coding DNA: TGTGCCAGCAGGGCACTCCGAACAGGGGGTCTCACTGGAAACACCATATATTTT. Amino acids: CASRALRTGGLTGNTIYF.

The J gene is TRBJ2-7, the V gene TRBV20-1, with TRBD2 matching over 9 bases. The germline CDR1 and CDR2 sequences are DFQATT and SNEGSKA (reference sequence). This CDR3 is 16 amino acids long. Losses at the gene ends were 0 bases for V and 5 bases for J; bases not matched to a gene: 11. This CDR3 reads CSARDRRAGGPHEQYF. The CDR3 DNA reads TGCAGTGCTAGAGACCGTCGGGCGGGGGGGCCCCACGAGCAGTACTTC.

The chain couples TRBV4-2 to TRBJ2-2; 12 bases agree with TRBD2. Germline trimming cut 7 bases from V and 6 bases from J; bases unmatched to any gene: 6. Germline V gene data show CDR1 as LGHNA and CDR2 as YNFKEQ. The CDR3 has 15 residues. The CDR3: CASTPLAGGPGELFF. The CDR3, as DNA: TGTGCCAGCACCCCCCTAGCGGGGGGGCCCGGGGAGCTGTTTTTT.

In this sample, this clonotype turned up a few times. V gene TRBV20-1 combines with J gene TRBJ1-1, with D uncertain. Germline CDR1 is DFQATT and CDR2 is SNEGSKA (reference sequence). V was pared by 2 bases and J by 10 bases, with 8 bases between. CDR3 length equals 10 residues. The DNA of the CDR3 is TGCAGTGCTAGATCCGACGTAGCTTTCTTT. Amino acids: CSARSDVAFF.

This clonotype was observed a few times. The V and J genes are TRBV5-1 and TRBJ2-1; TRBD2 agrees at 10 bases. The CDR3 has 16 residues. The junction had 4 bases not matched to a gene; V was cut back by 0 bases and J by 4 bases. Germline lookup yields CDR1 SGHRS and CDR2 YFSETQ. For the CDR3, the DNA is TGCGCCAGCAGCTTGGAGGTAGCGGGGGGATACAATGAGCAGTTCTTC. Translating it yields CASSLEVAGGYNEQFF.

This clonotype was detected only a few times. This chain links TRBV18 with TRBJ2-1; D is possibly TRBD2 (7 bases). Germline CDR1 and CDR2: KGHSH and LQKENI. CDR3 size: 16 residues. Trimming left V 0 bases short and J 7 bases short, with 16 bases between. As DNA, the CDR3 is TGTGCCAGCTCACCACCGAGGGGGGGGCAACGGAATGAGCAGTTCTTC. This encodes CASSPPRGGQRNEQFF.

This clonotype occurred many times. The V call is TRBV5-1, the J call TRBJ2-1, with 7 bases lining up with TRBD1. The CDR3 loop spans 15 amino acids. Per germline, CDR1 SGHRS and CDR2 YFSETQ. Trimming took 6 bases from V and 3 from J; bases not matched to a gene: 9. This chain's CDR3 is CASNTGTVNYNEQFF. In DNA form, the CDR3 reads TGCGCCAGCAACACCGGGACAGTTAACTACAATGAGCAGTTCTTC.

In this sample, this clonotype turned up a few times. V is TRBV12-3 or TRBV12-4 and J is TRBJ2-2, with 8 positions matching TRBD2. The CDR3 totals 15 residues. V gave up 2 bases and J gave up 5 bases; unmatched junction bases: 4. Here the CDR3 DNA reads TGTGCCAGCAGTTTAACGGGGGGGCAAACCGGGGAGCTGTTTTTT. Encoded protein: CASSLTGGQTGELFF.

There are many counts of this clonotype. The gene calls are TRBV2 and TRBJ2-6; D unresolved. In germline, CDR1 is SNHLY, CDR2 FYNNEI. V was trimmed by 5 bases and J by 11 bases, leaving 10 bases between them. This CDR3 contains 12 residues. This CDR3 is CASSTSEDVLTF. CDR3 nucleotides: TGTGCCAGCAGTACCTCAGAGGACGTCCTGACTTTC.

This clonotype was found many times. This chain links TRBV4-2 with TRBJ1-4, with 7 nucleotides matching TRBD1. This CDR3 has 15 residues. Per germline, CDR1 LGHNA and CDR2 YNFKEQ. Germline trimming cut 1 base from V and 5 bases from J; bases unmatched to any gene: 4. The CDR3, as DNA: TGTGCCAGCAGCCAAGGAAGGGGGCAAAATGAAAAACTGTTTTTT. Its translation: CASSQGRGQNEKLFF.

This clonotype has ten or more counts. This chain links TRBV3-1 with TRBJ2-7; weak D call: TRBD1 (6 bases). This CDR3 spans 13 amino acids. Germline V lookup: CDR1 LGHDT, CDR2 YNNKEL (reference sequence). V was cut by 3 bases and J by 3 bases, with 9 bases left in between. Written as DNA, the CDR3 is TGTGCCAGCAGCCACAGGGGTGGCTACGAGCAGTACTTC. It yields the protein CASSHRGGYEQYF.

This clonotype was counted a few times. J is TRBJ1-5 and V is TRBV19, with 7 bases that match TRBD1. The V gene end was trimmed by 6 bases and the J gene end by 5 bases; junction bases not matched to a gene: 10. CDR3 length equals 15 residues. Germline V gives CDR1 LNHDA, CDR2 SQIVND (reference sequence). CDR3 sequence: CASSPRDSNYQPQHF. The DNA for the CDR3 is TGTGCCAGTAGCCCCCGGGACAGCAATTATCAGCCCCAGCATTTT.

The chain carries TRBV5-1 and TRBJ2-5; 7 nucleotides agree with TRBD2. CDR1 and CDR2 from the germline V gene are SGHRS and YFSETQ. J lost 3 bases, V lost 0 bases, and 5 bases had no gene match. This CDR3 has 15 residues. CDR3: CASSLASTSKETQYF. CDR3 sequence (DNA): TGCGCCAGCAGCTTGGCCTCGACTAGCAAAGAGACCCAGTACTTC.

The chain couples TRBV4-3 to TRBJ2-2; possible D gene TRBD2, 5 bases. The CDR3 contains 15 residues. Trimming cost V 0 bases and J 8 bases, with 13 bases left between them. CDR1 is LGHNA, CDR2 YSLEER, per germline. CDR3 DNA sequence: TGCGCCAGCAGCCAAGAGCCTACAGCGGCGGGGGAGCTGTTTTTT. It translates to CASSQEPTAAGELFF.

This clonotype was seen many times. V is TRBV9 and J is TRBJ1-3, with 11 bases fitting TRBD1. CDR1 is SGDLS, CDR2 YYNGEE, per germline. The junction had 3 bases not matched to a gene; V was cut back by 1 base and J by 3 bases. This CDR3 comprises 16 residues. The CDR3 reads CASSVTGTGGGNTIYF. For the CDR3, the DNA is TGTGCCAGCAGCGTAACCGGGACAGGGGGTGGAAACACCATATATTTT.

The V call is TRBV4-1, the J call TRBJ1-1; no definite D call. CDR3 length: 16 residues. Trimming cost V 4 bases and J 3 bases, with 18 bases left between them. Germline CDR1 and CDR2: MGHRA and YSYEKL. In DNA, the CDR3 is TGCGCCAGCAGCCGACGTTTGGCAGGAAGAGACACTGAAGCTTTCTTT. Encoded protein: CASSRRLAGRDTEAFF.

This clonotype was detected ten times or more. The chain combines TRBV5-1 with TRBJ2-4, with TRBD2 matching 13 bases. Germline lookup yields CDR1 SGHRS and CDR2 YFSETQ. Unmatched junction bases numbered 4, after V lost 3 bases and J lost 7 bases. The CDR3 covers 15 residues. CDR3 sequence reads: CASSSGLAGHNIQYF. The CDR3, as DNA: TGCGCCAGCAGCTCGGGACTAGCGGGACACAACATTCAGTACTTC.

A few counts support this clonotype. The genes are TRBV7-3 and TRBJ1-2; D is perhaps TRBD1 (6 bases). V lost 5 bases to trimming and J lost 2 bases, with 12 bases between them. CDR1 and CDR2 from the germline V gene are SGHTA and FQGTGA. This CDR3 has 14 amino acids. CDR3 sequence: CASSHGQSNYGYTF. As DNA, the CDR3 is TGTGCCAGCAGCCACGGACAGTCCAACTATGGCTACACCTTC.

This clonotype has a count of ten or more. The chain recombines TRBV20-1 with TRBJ1-1; 7 bases are a match to TRBD1. The germline gives CDR1 DFQATT, CDR2 SNEGSKA (reference sequence). CDR3 size: 16 residues. V was clipped by 5 bases and J by 0 bases; unmatched bases: 12. The CDR3 nucleotides read TGCAGTGCTCCCAATTACAGGGGTAGAATGAACACTGAAGCTTTCTTT. This translates into CSAPNYRGRMNTEAFF.

This clonotype was detected a few times. The chain employs TRBV29-1 and TRBJ1-3; D is uncertain. Germline V gene data show CDR1 as SQVTM and CDR2 as ANQGSEA. CDR3 size: 12 residues. Trimming stripped 4 bases from V and 3 bases from J, with 7 bases between. The CDR3 protein is CSVASDGNTIYF. Written as DNA, the CDR3 is TGCAGCGTTGCCAGTGATGGAAACACCATATATTTT.

This clonotype was recorded at least ten times. The rearrangement uses TRBV5-6 and TRBJ2-2, with D tentatively TRBD1 (5 bases). The ends were cut back, 1 base at V and 1 base at J, with 11 bases in the middle. Per the germline V gene, CDR1 is SGHDT and CDR2 is YYEEEE. The CDR3 contains 16 residues. CDR3 loop: CASSLMRTLNTGELFF. The CDR3, as DNA: TGTGCCAGCAGCTTGATGAGGACACTGAACACCGGGGAGCTGTTTTTT.

In this sample, this clonotype turned up a few times. This sequence joins TRBV30 and TRBJ2-1, with TRBD2 matching over 8 bases. The CDR3 length is 15 residues. Germline V lookup: CDR1 GTSNPN, CDR2 SVGIG (reference sequence). J lost 10 bases, V lost 0 bases, and 11 bases had no gene match. The CDR3 loop reads CAWSVTRGGRLEQFF. As DNA, the CDR3 is TGTGCCTGGAGTGTCACACGGGGGGGCCGATTGGAGCAGTTCTTC.

This clonotype was observed a handful of times. This rearrangement joins TRBV29-1 to TRBJ1-1; 8 bases are shared with TRBD1. V dropped 6 bases and J dropped 0; count of bases not matched to a gene: 3. The CDR3 totals 13 residues. The germline V gene encodes CDR1 SQVTM and CDR2 ANQGSEA. Here the CDR3 DNA reads TGCAGCGTGGCGACAGGGGTGAACACTGAAGCTTTCTTT. It codes for CSVATGVNTEAFF.

This clonotype showed up just a few times. The chain employs TRBV4-3 and TRBJ2-1; D not resolved. V lost 1 base to trimming and J lost 0 bases, with 10 bases between them. Germline loops: CDR1 LGHNA, CDR2 YSLEER. The CDR3 is made up of 16 amino acids. Here the CDR3 DNA reads TGCGCCAGCAGCCAAGTTAGGCGAAGCTCCTACAATGAGCAGTTCTTC. Translated: CASSQVRRSSYNEQFF.